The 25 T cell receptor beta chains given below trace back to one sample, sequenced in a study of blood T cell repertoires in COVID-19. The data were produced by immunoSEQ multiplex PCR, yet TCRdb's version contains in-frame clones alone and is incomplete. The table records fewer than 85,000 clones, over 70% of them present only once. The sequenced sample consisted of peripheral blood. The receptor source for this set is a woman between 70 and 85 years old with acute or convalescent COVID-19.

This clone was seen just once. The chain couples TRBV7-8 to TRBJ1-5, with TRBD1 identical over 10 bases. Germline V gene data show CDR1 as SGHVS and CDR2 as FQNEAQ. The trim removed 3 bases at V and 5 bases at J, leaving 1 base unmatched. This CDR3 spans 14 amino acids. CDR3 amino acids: CASSLDRGYQPQHF. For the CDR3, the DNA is TGTGCCAGCAGCTTGGACAGGGGGTATCAGCCCCAGCATTTT.

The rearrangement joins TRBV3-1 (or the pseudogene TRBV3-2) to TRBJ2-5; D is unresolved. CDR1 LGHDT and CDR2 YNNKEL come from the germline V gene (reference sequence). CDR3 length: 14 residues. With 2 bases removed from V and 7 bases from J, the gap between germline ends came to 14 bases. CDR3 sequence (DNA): TGTGCCAGCAGCCAACTCCGGAGTCTGGGGACCCAGTACTTC. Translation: CASSQLRSLGTQYF.

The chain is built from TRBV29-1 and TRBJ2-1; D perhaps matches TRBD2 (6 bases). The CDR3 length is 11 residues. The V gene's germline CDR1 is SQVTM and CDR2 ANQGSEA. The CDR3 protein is CRGGVGNEQFF. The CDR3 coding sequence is TGCAGGGGGGGTGTGGGCAATGAGCAGTTCTTC.

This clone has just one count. The CDR3 nucleotides are TGTGCCGGAACAGGGAAGATAACGAACACCATATATTTT. Its translation is CAGTGKITNTIYF. The rearrangement joins TRBV7-9 to TRBJ1-3; D is possibly TRBD1 (6 bases). The CDR3 is 13 residues long. V was shortened by 11 bases and J by 7 bases, with 18 bases between the two germline ends. Germline V gene sequence: CDR1 SEHNR, CDR2 FQNEAQ (reference sequence).

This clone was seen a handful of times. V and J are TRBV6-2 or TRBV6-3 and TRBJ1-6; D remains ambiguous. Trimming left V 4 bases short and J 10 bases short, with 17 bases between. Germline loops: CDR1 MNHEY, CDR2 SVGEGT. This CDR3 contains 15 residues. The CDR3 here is CASSSRRDVRSPLHF. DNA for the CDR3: TGTGCCAGCAGTTCCCGGAGAGACGTAAGGTCACCCCTCCACTTT.

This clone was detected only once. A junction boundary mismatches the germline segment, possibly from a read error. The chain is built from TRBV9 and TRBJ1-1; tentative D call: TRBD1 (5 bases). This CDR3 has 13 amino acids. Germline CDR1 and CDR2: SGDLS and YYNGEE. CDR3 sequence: CASSVVQDTVAFF. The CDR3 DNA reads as TGTGCCAGCAGCGTAGTGCAGGACACTGTAGCTTTCTTT.

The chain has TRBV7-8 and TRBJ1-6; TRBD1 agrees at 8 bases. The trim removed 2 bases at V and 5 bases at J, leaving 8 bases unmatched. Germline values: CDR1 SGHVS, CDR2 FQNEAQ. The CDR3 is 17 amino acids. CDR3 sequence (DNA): TGTGCCAGCAGCTTACGGACAGGGTCGCTCAATAATTCACCCCTCCACTTT. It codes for CASSLRTGSLNNSPLHF.

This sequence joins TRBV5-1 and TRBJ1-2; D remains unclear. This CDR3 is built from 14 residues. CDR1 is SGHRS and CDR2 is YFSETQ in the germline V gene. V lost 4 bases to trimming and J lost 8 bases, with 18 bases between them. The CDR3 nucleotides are TGCGCCAGCAGCACCCCACTACCGGTGGAAGGCTACACCTTC. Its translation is CASSTPLPVEGYTF.

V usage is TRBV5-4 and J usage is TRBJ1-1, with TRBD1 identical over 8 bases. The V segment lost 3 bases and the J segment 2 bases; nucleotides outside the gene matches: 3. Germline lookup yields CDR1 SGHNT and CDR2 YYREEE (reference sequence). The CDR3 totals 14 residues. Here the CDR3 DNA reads TGTGCCAGCAGCTCAGGGGGCTTTAACACTGAAGCTTTCTTT. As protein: CASSSGGFNTEAFF.

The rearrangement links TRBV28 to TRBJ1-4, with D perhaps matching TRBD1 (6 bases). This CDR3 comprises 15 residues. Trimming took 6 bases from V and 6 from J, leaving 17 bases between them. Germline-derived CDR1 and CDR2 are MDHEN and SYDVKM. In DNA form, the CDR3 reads TGTGCCAGCAGACCTCGTCAGGGGAGGGATGAAAAACTGTTTTTT. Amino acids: CASRPRQGRDEKLFF. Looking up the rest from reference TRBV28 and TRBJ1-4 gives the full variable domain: DVKVTQSSRYLVKRTGEKVFLECVQDMDHENMFWYRQDPGLGLRLIYFSYDVKMKEKGDIPEGYSVSREKKERFSLILESASTNQTSMYLCASRPRQGRDEKLFFGSGTQLSVL.

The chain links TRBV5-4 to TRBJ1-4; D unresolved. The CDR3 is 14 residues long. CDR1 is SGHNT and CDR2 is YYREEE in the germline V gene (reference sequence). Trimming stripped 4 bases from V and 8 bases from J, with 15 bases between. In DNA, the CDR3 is TGTGCCAGCAGCCAACCTGAGATCAGGGAAAAACTGTTTTTT. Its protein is CASSQPEIREKLFF.

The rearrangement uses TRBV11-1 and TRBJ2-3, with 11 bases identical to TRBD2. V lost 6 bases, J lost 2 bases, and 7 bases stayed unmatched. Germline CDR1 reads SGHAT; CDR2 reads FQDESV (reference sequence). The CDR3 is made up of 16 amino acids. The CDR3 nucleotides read TGTGCCAGCAGTGCCGGGACTAGCGGTCTCACAGATACGCAGTATTTT. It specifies CASSAGTSGLTDTQYF.

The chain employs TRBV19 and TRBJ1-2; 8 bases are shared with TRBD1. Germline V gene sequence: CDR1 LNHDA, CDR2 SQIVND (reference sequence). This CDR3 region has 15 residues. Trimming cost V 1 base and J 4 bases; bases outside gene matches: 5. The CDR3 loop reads CASSIGPGGVYGYTF. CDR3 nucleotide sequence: TGTGCCAGTAGTATAGGGCCAGGGGGCGTCTATGGCTACACCTTC.

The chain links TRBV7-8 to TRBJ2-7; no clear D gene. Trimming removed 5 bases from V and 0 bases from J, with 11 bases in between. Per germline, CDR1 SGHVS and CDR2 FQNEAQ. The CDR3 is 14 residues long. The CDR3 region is CASSPLGVSYEQYF. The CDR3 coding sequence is TGTGCCAGCAGCCCCCTGGGCGTCTCCTACGAGCAGTACTTC.

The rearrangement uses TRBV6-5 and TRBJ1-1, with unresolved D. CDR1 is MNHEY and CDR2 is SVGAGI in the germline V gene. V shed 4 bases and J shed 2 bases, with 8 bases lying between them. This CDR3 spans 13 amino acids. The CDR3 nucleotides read TGTGCCAGCAGTTGGGGAGCCAACACTGAAGCTTTCTTT. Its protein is CASSWGANTEAFF.

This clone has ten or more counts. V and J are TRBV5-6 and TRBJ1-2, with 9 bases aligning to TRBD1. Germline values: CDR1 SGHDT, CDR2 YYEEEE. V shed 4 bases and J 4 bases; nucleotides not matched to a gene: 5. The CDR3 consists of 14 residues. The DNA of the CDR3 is TGTGCCAGCAGCCAGGGACAGGGAGGCTATGGCTACACCTTC. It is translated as CASSQGQGGYGYTF.

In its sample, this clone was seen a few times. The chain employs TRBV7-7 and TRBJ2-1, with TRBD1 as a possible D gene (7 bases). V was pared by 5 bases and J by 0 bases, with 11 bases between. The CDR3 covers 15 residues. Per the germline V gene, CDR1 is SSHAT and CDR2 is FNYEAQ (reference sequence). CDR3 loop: CASSVEGASYNEQFF. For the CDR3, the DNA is TGTGCCAGCAGCGTGGAGGGGGCCTCCTACAATGAGCAGTTCTTC.

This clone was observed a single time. CDR3 sequence: CSVHGNEQFF. The DNA for the CDR3 is TGCAGCGTTCACGGCAATGAGCAGTTCTTC. The V call is TRBV29-1, the J call TRBJ2-1; D not certain. V dropped 5 bases and J dropped 6 bases, with 5 bases sitting between them. This CDR3 is 10 amino acids long. Germline V gives CDR1 SQVTM, CDR2 ANQGSEA.

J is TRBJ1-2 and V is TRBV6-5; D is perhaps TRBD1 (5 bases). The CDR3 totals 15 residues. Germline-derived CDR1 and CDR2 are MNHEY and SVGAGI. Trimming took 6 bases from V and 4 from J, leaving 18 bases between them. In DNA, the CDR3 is TGTGCCAGCAGGCCCCTAACCCAGGGCCTCTATGGCTACACCTTC. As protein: CASRPLTQGLYGYTF.

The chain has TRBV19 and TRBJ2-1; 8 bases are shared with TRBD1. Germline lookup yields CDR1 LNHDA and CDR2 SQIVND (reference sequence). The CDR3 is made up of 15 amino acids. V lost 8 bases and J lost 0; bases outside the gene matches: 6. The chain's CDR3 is CASDDRGGSYNEQFF. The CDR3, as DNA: TGTGCCAGTGATGACAGGGGAGGCTCCTACAATGAGCAGTTCTTC. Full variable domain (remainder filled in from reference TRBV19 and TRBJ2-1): DGGITQSPKYLFRKEGQNVTLSCEQNLNHDAMYWYRQDPGQGLRLIYYSQIVNDFQKGDIAEGYSVSREKKESFPLTVTSAQKNPTAFYLCASDDRGGSYNEQFFGPGTRLTVL.

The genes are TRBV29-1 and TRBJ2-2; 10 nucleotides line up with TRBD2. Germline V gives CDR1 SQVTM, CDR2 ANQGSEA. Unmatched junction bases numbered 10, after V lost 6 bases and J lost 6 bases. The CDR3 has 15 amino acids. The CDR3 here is CSVSGRALGSGELFF. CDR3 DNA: TGCAGCGTCAGCGGGAGGGCCTTAGGGTCCGGGGAGCTGTTTTTT.

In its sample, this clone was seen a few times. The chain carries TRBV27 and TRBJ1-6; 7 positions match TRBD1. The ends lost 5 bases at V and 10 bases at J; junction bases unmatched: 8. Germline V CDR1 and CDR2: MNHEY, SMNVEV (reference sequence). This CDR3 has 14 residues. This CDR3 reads CASSMGQNGSPLHF. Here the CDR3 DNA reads TGTGCCAGCAGTATGGGACAGAATGGGTCACCCCTCCACTTT.

Here the CDR3 DNA reads TGTGCCAGCAGCCAAGAAGTTGACAAGTCTGAAGCTTTCTTT. Translation: CASSQEVDKSEAFF. V and J are TRBV4-2 and TRBJ1-1; D is unresolved. There are 14 residues in the CDR3. The V end was cut by 0 bases, the J end by 6 bases, with 11 bases between. Germline V gene data show CDR1 as LGHNA and CDR2 as YNFKEQ.

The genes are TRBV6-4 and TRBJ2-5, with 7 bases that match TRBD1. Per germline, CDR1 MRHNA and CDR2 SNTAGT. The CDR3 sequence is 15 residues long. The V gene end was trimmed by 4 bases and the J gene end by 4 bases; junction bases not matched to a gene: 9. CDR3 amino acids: CASSANRGYRETQYF. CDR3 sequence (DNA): TGTGCCAGCAGTGCCAACAGGGGATACCGAGAGACCCAGTACTTC.

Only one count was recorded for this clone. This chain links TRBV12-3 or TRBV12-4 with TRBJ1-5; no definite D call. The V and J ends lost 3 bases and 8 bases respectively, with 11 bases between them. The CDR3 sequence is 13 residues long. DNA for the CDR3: TGTGCCAGCAGTTTGGCGGCTTGGGAGCCCCAGCATTTT. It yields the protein CASSLAAWEPQHF.